One and the same sample provided the 2 T cell receptor beta chains below, sequenced in a study of early T cells in non-severe SARS-CoV-2 infection. TCRdb independently ran MiXCR on the 5' RACE reads; one entry per CDR3 protein. The sample carries about 27,000 distinct CDR3 sequences, 5.4% recorded once. The sequencing input was whole blood. The receptors were sampled from an adult who was a healthcare worker with PCR-confirmed SARS-CoV-2 infection or an uninfected control (not recorded which).

This clonotype has just a few counts. V is TRBV4-3 and J is TRBJ2-7; D unclear. From germline, CDR1 is LGHNA and CDR2 YSLEER. CDR3 length: 17 amino acids. Between the trimmed V and J ends, which lost 0 bases and 4 bases, there was a span of 19 bases. The CDR3 coding sequence is TGCGCCAGCAGCCAAGATAACCCTCACACTTCTCCGTACGAGCAGTACTTC. Amino acid sequence: CASSQDNPHTSPYEQYF.

This chain links TRBV6-2 or TRBV6-3 with TRBJ2-7, with 7 bases that match TRBD1. V lost 4 bases and J lost 0; bases outside the gene matches: 6. There are 15 residues in the CDR3. CDR1 and CDR2 from the germline V gene are MNHEY and SVGEGT. CDR3 nucleotide sequence: TGTGCCAGCAGTTCCCCGGACAGGAGCTCCTACGAGCAGTACTTC. Translated: CASSSPDRSSYEQYF.